The entry below gives a single T cell receptor beta chain sequence along with its context. CDR3 length equals 10 residues. Germline CDR1 is DFQATT and CDR2 is SNEGSKA (reference sequence). Between the trimmed V and J ends, which lost 3 bases and 7 bases, there was a span of 6 bases. This record belongs to a study of blood T cell repertoires in COVID-19. Background on the study: Samples representing acute and convalescent COVID-19 were sourced from the United States, Italy and Spain. T cells, B-cell-depleted T cells, or PBMCs supplied cDNA or gDNA.

As processed by the authors: Amplified reference gene primers provided the basis for estimating nucleated cell counts. Measured with immunoSEQ multiplex PCR; TCRdb has only the in-frame clones, and not every one. The V and J calls and clone size were taken over from that table, and D and trimming were inferred from the DNA. The sample has around 170,000 clones, approximately 79% seen once. The TCR originated in a man under 40 with active or convalescent COVID-19. Specimen: peripheral blood. The chain is built from TRBV20-1 and TRBJ1-1; D is unresolved. CDR3 nucleotide sequence: TGCAGTGCTAGGGCCGATGAAGCTTTCTTT. This codes for CSARADEAFF.